Listed below are T cell receptor beta chains from one sample, sequenced in a study of blood T cells in healthy people across ages. Using its own MiXCR run on the 5' RACE reads, TCRdb lists one record per CDR3 protein. The sample shows approximately 1,700,000 distinct CDR3 sequences, roughly 43% of them seen only once. What was sequenced was blood. The source of these receptors is a human donor in good health. CDR3s include the opening cysteine and the closing phenylalanine or tryptophan. The D gene is left open where the match is weak. Only some rows state a clone size, as once, few, many or a class for expanded clones.

clone size,V gene,J gene,CDR3 length,D gene,CDR3 protein,CDR3 DNA
few,TRBV20-1,TRBJ1-3,16,.,CSAPQDRASSGNTIYF,TGCAGTGCTCCACAGGACAGAGCCTCCTCTGGAAACACCATATATTTT
.,TRBV5-1,TRBJ2-7,17,.,CASSFSQSQVAGYEQYF,TGCGCCAGCAGCTTTTCACAATCACAGGTTGCGGGCTACGAGCAGTACTTC
few,TRBV30,TRBJ2-7,12,.,CAWSVNSYEQYF,TGTGCCTGGAGTGTAAACTCCTACGAGCAGTACTTC
.,TRBV5-4,TRBJ2-7,15,.,CASSLFRGQGNEQYF,TGTGCCAGCAGCTTGTTTAGGGGACAAGGGAACGAGCAGTACTTC
many,TRBV6-1,TRBJ2-6,14,.,CASSDNSGANVLTF,TGTGCCAGCAGTGACAACTCTGGGGCCAACGTCCTGACTTTC
.,TRBV11-2,TRBJ2-7,14,.,CASSLIQGRGEQYF,TGTGCCAGCAGCTTAATACAGGGTAGGGGCGAGCAGTACTTC
.,TRBV12-3/TRBV12-4,TRBJ1-6,14,.,CASSFGAGPSPLHF,TGTGCCAGCAGTTTTGGGGCAGGACCTTCACCCCTCCACTTT
.,TRBV11-3,TRBJ2-1,14,.,CTSSLTHSYNEQFF,TGTACCAGCAGCTTAACACACTCCTACAATGAGCAGTTCTTC
.,TRBV11-1,TRBJ2-1,11,.,CASSSFHEQFF,TGTGCCAGCAGCTCGTTTCATGAGCAGTTCTTC
.,TRBV6-5,TRBJ1-4,14,.,CASSWGHGSEKLFF,TGTGCCAGCAGCTGGGGCCACGGGAGTGAAAAACTGTTTTTT
few,TRBV4-3,TRBJ2-5,15,TRBD1,CASSQDGTGEETQYF,TGCGCCAGCAGCCAGGACGGGACAGGGGAAGAGACCCAGTACTTC
.,TRBV6-5,TRBJ2-7,15,.,CASNFISGYSYEQYF,TGTGCCAGCAACTTCATTAGTGGTTACTCCTACGAGCAGTACTTC
few,TRBV2,TRBJ1-1,14,.,CASSQGFSGTEAFF,TGTGCCAGCAGTCAAGGGTTTAGCGGAACTGAAGCTTTCTTT
few,TRBV29-1,TRBJ2-4,13,.,CSVRSLAKNIQYF,TGCAGCGTTCGCAGTCTAGCCAAAAACATTCAGTACTTC
few,TRBV29-1,TRBJ1-2,14,TRBD1,CSVEDQDRAGGYTF,TGCAGCGTTGAAGATCAGGACAGGGCAGGGGGCTACACCTTC
many,TRBV6-1,TRBJ2-5,13,.,CASSYGKQETQYF,TGTGCCAGCAGCTATGGGAAACAAGAGACCCAGTACTTC
.,TRBV7-2,TRBJ1-2,13,TRBD1,CASSQTGRRGYTF,TGTGCCAGCAGCCAGACAGGGAGAAGGGGCTACACCTTC
.,TRBV5-1,TRBJ2-1,16,TRBD2,CASTYSGGAQDIGQFF,TGCGCCAGCACTTATAGCGGGGGGGCTCAGGATATCGGGCAGTTCTTC
few,TRBV5-6,TRBJ2-1,15,.,CASRFGGSLRNEQFF,TGTGCCAGCAGATTCGGGGGCAGTCTTAGGAATGAGCAGTTCTTC
.,TRBV12-3/TRBV12-4,TRBJ1-5,15,.,CASSLLGLRNQPQHF,TGTGCCAGCAGTCTCCTCGGGCTTCGAAATCAGCCCCAGCATTTT
few,TRBV7-2,TRBJ1-1,14,.,CASSYATQGPEAFF,TGTGCCAGCAGCTACGCTACCCAGGGTCCTGAAGCTTTCTTT
few,TRBV6-5,TRBJ2-7,19,.,CASSYLSLRNSGTFYEQYF,TGTGCCAGCAGTTACTTGTCGTTGCGGAACTCAGGAACCTTCTACGAGCAGTACTTC
few,TRBV9,TRBJ2-7,14,TRBD1,CASSSDPGTAEQYF,TGTGCCAGCAGCTCAGACCCTGGGACAGCCGAGCAGTACTTC
many,TRBV7-2,TRBJ1-4,14,TRBD1,CASSTRGLSEKLFF,TGTGCCAGCAGCACCAGGGGGCTGAGTGAAAAACTGTTTTTT
once,TRBV7-2,TRBJ2-3,18,TRBD2,CASSFPEQTSGDTDTQYF,TGTGCCAGCAGCTTCCCTGAACAAACTAGCGGGGACACAGATACGCAGTATTTT
.,TRBV7-2,TRBJ2-3,15,.,CASSVGVRGTDTQYF,TGTGCCAGCAGCGTGGGGGTGAGGGGCACAGATACGCAGTATTTT
many,TRBV6-5,TRBJ2-1,21,TRBD2,CASSYPRRQKAGGLRSYEQFF,TGTGCCAGCAGTTACCCTCGAAGACAGAAAGCGGGGGGGCTAAGGTCCTATGAGCAGTTCTTC
many,TRBV27,TRBJ2-7,14,TRBD1,CASSRGQINYEQYF,TGTGCCAGCAGTCGGGGACAGATAAACTACGAGCAGTACTTC
.,TRBV21-1,TRBJ2-7,14,.,CASSKIADTYEQYF,TGTGCCAGCAGCAAAATAGCAGATACCTACGAGCAGTACTTC
.,TRBV2,TRBJ1-1,14,.,CASSEGTRAGTAFF,TGTGCCAGCAGTGAAGGCACCCGGGCAGGGACGGCTTTCTTT
.,TRBV7-2,TRBJ2-5,14,.,CTSSLGGDQETQYF,TGTACCAGCAGCTTAGGGGGGGATCAAGAGACCCAGTACTTC
.,TRBV27,TRBJ2-5,12,.,CASSDTGFKQYF,TGTGCCAGCAGTGATACAGGGTTCAAGCAGTACTTC
few,TRBV9,TRBJ2-7,15,TRBD2,CASSVGGTTTYEQYF,TGTGCCAGCAGCGTAGGCGGGACTACCACCTACGAGCAGTACTTC
.,TRBV5-6,TRBJ2-1,14,.,CASSPSLGPHEQFF,TGTGCCAGCAGCCCCTCTCTGGGTCCCCACGAGCAGTTCTTC
few,TRBV4-3,TRBJ2-1,15,TRBD2,CASSRVAGGSNEQFF,TGCGCCAGCAGCCGAGTAGCGGGGGGCTCAAATGAGCAGTTCTTC
.,TRBV6-2/TRBV6-3,TRBJ2-1,15,TRBD2,CASRYSGGTLNEQFF,TGTGCCAGCAGATATAGCGGGGGGACCCTAAATGAGCAGTTCTTC
few,TRBV7-2,TRBJ2-3,16,TRBD2,CASSAEPGRGTDTQYF,TGTGCCAGCAGCGCCGAGCCCGGGAGGGGCACAGATACGCAGTATTTT
.,TRBV6-2/TRBV6-3,TRBJ2-4,15,.,CASTPNGGTLYKQYF,TGTGCCAGCACTCCTAACGGGGGTACTCTTTACAAGCAGTACTTC
.,TRBV6-5,TRBJ1-4,13,TRBD1,CASSPLGQGKLFF,TGTGCCAGCAGTCCCCTAGGACAGGGAAAACTGTTTTTT
few,TRBV12-3/TRBV12-4,TRBJ2-3,13,.,CASYLAGTDTQYF,TGTGCCAGCTATTTAGCGGGCACAGATACGCAGTATTTT
.,TRBV9,TRBJ1-1,16,.,CASSVDWGLENTEAFF,TGTGCCAGCAGCGTAGATTGGGGGCTCGAGAACACTGAAGCTTTCTTT
few,TRBV9,TRBJ2-1,14,.,CASSSSRLANEQFF,TGTGCCAGCAGCTCTAGCCGCCTTGCAAATGAGCAGTTCTTC
few,TRBV7-2,TRBJ2-3,15,TRBD2,CASSLNGGYTDTQYF,TGTGCCAGCAGCTTAAACGGGGGGTACACAGATACGCAGTATTTT
few,TRBV10-3,TRBJ2-5,18,TRBD2,CAISDPGLAGAPGETQYF,TGTGCCATCAGTGACCCCGGACTAGCGGGGGCGCCGGGGGAGACCCAGTACTTC
.,TRBV29-1,TRBJ2-3,11,.,CSGSGSHTQYF,TGCAGTGGAAGCGGTTCCCATACGCAGTATTTT
.,TRBV20-1,TRBJ2-3,14,TRBD2,CSATLAGSTDTQYF,TGCAGTGCTACCCTAGCGGGGAGCACAGATACGCAGTATTTT
few,TRBV13,TRBJ2-7,15,.,CASSLGLGQRYEQYF,TGTGCCAGCAGCTTAGGCCTAGGGCAGAGATACGAGCAGTACTTC
.,TRBV7-9,TRBJ2-3,13,TRBD2,CASSPPGGYTQYF,TGTGCCAGCAGCCCACCGGGGGGTTATACGCAGTATTTT
.,TRBV2,TRBJ2-7,14,.,CASSERTGPYEQYF,TGTGCCAGCAGTGAAAGGACGGGTCCCTACGAGCAGTACTTC
.,TRBV7-2,TRBJ2-5,15,.,CASSRLGQDQETQYF,TGTGCCAGCAGCCGACTAGGACAGGACCAAGAGACCCAGTACTTC
few,TRBV28,TRBJ1-2,16,.,CASRRAGGLLEYGYTF,TGTGCCAGCAGGAGAGCCGGGGGGCTATTGGAGTATGGCTACACCTTC